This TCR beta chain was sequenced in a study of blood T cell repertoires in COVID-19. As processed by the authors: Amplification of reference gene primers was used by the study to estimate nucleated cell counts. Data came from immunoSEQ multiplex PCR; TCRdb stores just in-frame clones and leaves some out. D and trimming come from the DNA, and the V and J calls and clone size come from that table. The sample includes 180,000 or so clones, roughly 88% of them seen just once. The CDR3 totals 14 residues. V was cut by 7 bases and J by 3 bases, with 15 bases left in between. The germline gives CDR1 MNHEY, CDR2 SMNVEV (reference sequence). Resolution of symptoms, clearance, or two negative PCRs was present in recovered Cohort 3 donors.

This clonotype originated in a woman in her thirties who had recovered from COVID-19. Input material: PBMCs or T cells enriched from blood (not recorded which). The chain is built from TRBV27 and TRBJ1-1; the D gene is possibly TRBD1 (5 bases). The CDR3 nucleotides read TGTGCCAGCACCCCTTTTGAAGGGGACACTGAAGCTTTCTTT. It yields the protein CASTPFEGDTEAFF.